Shown below are 25 T cell receptor beta chains from a single sample sequenced in a study of molecular identifiers for immune sequencing clone quantification. TCRdb passed the PCR reads through MiXCR, listing each CDR3 protein once. This sample carries approximately 97,000 distinct CDR3 sequences, around 24% of them seen once, and the ten largest clones take 0.94%. The sequencing input was naive CD8+ T cells from blood, with Jurkat cell RNA spiked in. Subset: FACS-sorted CD8+CD4-CCR7+CD45RA+ naive T cells. Receptor source: a human donor in good health. Some libraries in this study had Jurkat cell RNA spiked in.

The chain links TRBV7-6 to TRBJ1-2, with D possibly TRBD1 on 6 matching bases. CDR1 and CDR2 (germline): SGHVS, FNYEAQ. V lost 3 bases and J 7 bases, leaving 21 bases between the germline ends. This CDR3 is built from 16 residues. CDR3 nucleotides: TGTGCCAGCAGCTTCCCCCCCCTGACAGGAGGTGCTGGCTACACCTTC. Its translation is CASSFPPLTGGAGYTF.

Remarks on this clonotype: The junction differs from germline at one of its ends, possibly a read error. The rearrangement uses TRBV27 and TRBJ2-3; 12 nucleotides match TRBD2. The CDR3 is 18 residues long. The germline gives CDR1 MNHEY, CDR2 SMNVEV (reference sequence). CDR3 sequence reads: CASSFGLAGRPSTGTQYF. CDR3 nucleotides: TGTGCCAGCAGTTTTGGACTAGCGGGAAGACCTAGCACAGGTACGCAGTATTTT.

In the case of this clonotype: This may be a read error: a much more frequent sequence differs by one nucleotide. The chain links TRBV25-1 to TRBJ2-1; the match to TRBD2 covers 7 bases. The germline V gene has CDR1 MGHDK and CDR2 SYGVNS. After removal of 3 bases from V and 6 bases from J, the junction contained 11 bases not matched to a gene. The CDR3 is 16 amino acids. CDR3: CASSDTLLAWANEQFF. CDR3 sequence (DNA): TGTGCCAGCAGTGATACACTACTAGCGTGGGCCAATGAGCAGTTCTTC.

Turning to this clonotype: This clone may be a read error of a much larger clone one base away. No conserved phenylalanine or tryptophan ends this CDR3, so it is likely a read error. The rearrangement links TRBV12-3 or TRBV12-4 to TRBJ1-2; 7 bases align to TRBD1. CDR3 length: 14 residues. The ends lost 7 bases at V and 4 bases at J; junction bases unmatched: 9. The CDR3 DNA sequence: TGTGCCAGCAAGACCCTGACAGGGACCTATGGCTACACCTCC. It is translated as CASKTLTGTYGYTS.

This clonotype was observed many times. The J gene is TRBJ2-3, the V gene TRBV5-6; tentative D call: TRBD1 (5 bases). Looked up from germline, CDR1 is SGHDT and CDR2 is YYEEEE. V was trimmed by 2 bases and J by 0 bases, leaving 7 bases between them. The CDR3 is made up of 14 amino acids. The CDR3: CASSFRVSTDTQYF. The DNA of the CDR3 is TGTGCCAGCAGCTTCAGGGTTAGCACAGATACGCAGTATTTT.

The sample holds many counts of this clonotype. The rearrangement links TRBV4-3 to TRBJ2-3; 11 bases match TRBD2. Germline V gene lookup returns CDR1 LGHNA and CDR2 YSLEER. The CDR3 contains 17 residues. J gave up 2 bases and V 0 bases, and 4 bases lay outside the gene matches. CDR3 residues: CASSQDLAGGLTDTQYF. As DNA, the CDR3 is TGCGCCAGCAGCCAAGATCTAGCGGGGGGCCTCACAGATACGCAGTATTTT.

The CDR3 DNA sequence: TGTGCCACCAGTGTGGGCAATGATGAGCAGTTCTTC. Translating gives CATSVGNDEQFF. This chain connects TRBV24-1 to TRBJ2-1, with D unclear. Germline lookup yields CDR1 KGHDR and CDR2 SFDVKD. This CDR3 spans 12 amino acids. V was shortened by 5 bases and J by 8 bases, with 9 bases between the two germline ends.

This clonotype was seen ten or more times. The CDR3, as DNA: TGTGCCAGTAGGGGACACGGCGACACCGGGGAGCTGTTTTTT. It is translated as CASRGHGDTGELFF. The rearrangement uses TRBV19 and TRBJ2-2; D perhaps matches TRBD1 (6 bases). Germline CDR1 reads LNHDA; CDR2 reads SQIVND (reference sequence). Trimming took 6 bases from V and 3 from J, leaving 11 bases between them. The CDR3 loop spans 14 amino acids.

This clonotype has at least ten counts. The chain carries TRBV29-1 and TRBJ1-2; D might be TRBD1 (5 bases). CDR1 and CDR2 from the germline V gene are SQVTM and ANQGSEA. Trimming removed 5 bases at V and 8 bases at J, with 15 bases between. The CDR3 spans 12 residues. CDR3 sequence reads: CSVLQEPFGYTF. Here the CDR3 DNA reads TGCAGCGTTTTACAGGAACCCTTCGGCTACACCTTC.

Of note for this clonotype: A read error is possible here, since a much larger clone lies one base away. This chain links TRBV9 with TRBJ2-7; weak D call: TRBD2 (6 bases). The germline gives CDR1 SGDLS, CDR2 YYNGEE. The CDR3 is 13 amino acids. As DNA, the CDR3 is TGTGCCAGCAGCGTAGGGTTGGACTACGAGCAGAACTTC. It yields the protein CASSVGLDYEQNF.

At least ten counts were recorded for this clonotype. The chain employs TRBV18 and TRBJ1-1, with D perhaps matching TRBD1 (5 bases). This CDR3 spans 14 amino acids. Trimming stripped 3 bases from V and 1 base from J, with 9 bases between. The germline gives CDR1 KGHSH, CDR2 LQKENI. CDR3 amino acids: CASSPAGTNTEAFF. CDR3 sequence (DNA): TGTGCCAGCTCACCCGCAGGGACGAACACTGAAGCTTTCTTT.

A word on this clonotype: A read error may be the cause here, since a much bigger clone is one base away. V usage is TRBV20-1 and J usage is TRBJ1-1; D is ambiguous. The germline V and J ends were trimmed by 3 bases and 10 bases, with 9 bases remaining between them. The CDR3 length is 10 residues. In germline, CDR1 is DFQATT, CDR2 SNEGSKA (reference sequence). CDR3 coding DNA: TGCAGTGCTAGGCGGGGATTAGCTTTCTTT. It codes for CSARRGLAFF.

The rearrangement joins TRBV4-1 to TRBJ2-1, with D hard to call. The CDR3 spans 12 residues. Deletions cut 3 bases from V and 5 bases from J, with 5 bases between. Looked up from germline, CDR1 is MGHRA and CDR2 is YSYEKL. DNA for the CDR3: TGCGCCAGCAGCCATTTTGACAATGAGCAGTTCTTC. Translating gives CASSHFDNEQFF.

With respect to this clonotype: One junction end does not reproduce the germline sequence, and a read error may be involved. The rearrangement joins TRBV18 to TRBJ1-1; D call uncertain. Germline lookup yields CDR1 KGHSH and CDR2 LQKENI. This CDR3 has 13 residues. CDR3 in DNA: TGTGCCAGCTCACCACCGGCAGGTACTGAAGCTTCCTTT. Amino acid sequence: CASSPPAGTEASF.

Many counts were recorded for this clonotype. This chain uses TRBV12-5 with TRBJ1-6; D unresolved. V was clipped by 10 bases and J by 5 bases, with 15 bases between them. The germline V gene encodes CDR1 LGHNT and CDR2 FRNRAP. The CDR3 has 14 residues. In DNA, the CDR3 is TGTGCTAACTTGAGGGCATTGCATAATTCACCCCTCCACTTT. As protein: CANLRALHNSPLHF.

The sample holds many counts of this clonotype. The chain has TRBV4-3 and TRBJ2-7; D may match TRBD1 or TRBD2 (5 bases each). The CDR3 is 15 residues long. The germline V gene encodes CDR1 LGHNA and CDR2 YSLEER. V lost 1 base and J lost 4, with 14 bases in between. CDR3 DNA sequence: TGCGCCAGCAGCCAAGGGCGAAATGGGGGATACGAGCAGTACTTC. It is translated as CASSQGRNGGYEQYF.

The J gene is TRBJ1-4, the V gene TRBV6-5; TRBD1 agrees at 9 bases. Germline loops: CDR1 MNHEY, CDR2 SVGAGI. V shed 6 bases, J shed 8 bases, and the junction held 7 bases outside the gene matches. The CDR3 totals 14 residues. CDR3 bases: TGTGCCAGCAGCGGACAGGGGTTTCAGGAAAAACTGTTTTTT. Translation gives CASSGQGFQEKLFF.

This clonotype was seen once. Possible read error: a much larger clone is one base away. This chain connects TRBV19 to TRBJ1-1, with D unclear. The CDR3 extends over 13 amino acids. Germline loops: CDR1 LNHDA, CDR2 SQIVND (reference sequence). This chain's CDR3 is CASSISGATGAFF. The CDR3, as DNA: TGTGCCAGTAGTATTTCGGGAGCCACTGGAGCTTTCTTT.

As for this clonotype: With a much larger clone just one base away, this may be a read error. A read error is likely, as this CDR3 ends without the conserved phenylalanine or tryptophan. The genes are TRBV25-1 and TRBJ2-7; TRBD1 is a possible D gene (5 bases). CDR1 MGHDK and CDR2 SYGVNS come from the germline V gene. V was shortened by 1 base and J by 3 bases, with 10 bases between the two germline ends. This CDR3 is 14 amino acids long. CDR3 residues: CASSELETDYEQYL. In nucleotides, the CDR3 is TGTGCCAGCAGTGAATTAGAGACAGACTACGAGCAGTACCTC.

This clonotype was detected many times. The chain carries TRBV19 and TRBJ1-1, with D perhaps matching TRBD1 (5 bases). CDR1 and CDR2 (germline): LNHDA, SQIVND (reference sequence). The V end lost 7 bases, the J end lost 1 base, and 16 bases lay between the germline ends. This CDR3 is built from 15 residues. The CDR3 is CASNSWVGANTEAFF. The CDR3 DNA is TGTGCCAGTAATTCCTGGGTAGGGGCGAACACTGAAGCTTTCTTT.

The rearrangement links TRBV30 to TRBJ2-7; 7 positions agree with TRBD1. The CDR3 has 14 residues. Germline CDR1 reads GTSNPN; CDR2 reads SVGIG (reference sequence). The V segment lost 2 bases and the J segment 4 bases; nucleotides outside the gene matches: 8. The CDR3: CAWSIRGLGYEQYF. Here the CDR3 DNA reads TGTGCCTGGAGTATAAGGGGGCTTGGATACGAGCAGTACTTC.

This clonotype was seen ten or more times. V is TRBV4-1 and J is TRBJ2-1; tentatively, D is TRBD1 or TRBD2 (5 bases each). The V end was cut by 4 bases, the J end by 4 bases, with 17 bases between. From germline, CDR1 is MGHRA and CDR2 YSYEKL. The CDR3 spans 16 residues. CDR3 sequence: CASSPLTASGYNEQFF. CDR3 DNA sequence: TGCGCCAGCAGCCCCCTGACAGCCTCGGGATACAATGAGCAGTTCTTC.

The gene calls are TRBV6-2 or TRBV6-3 and TRBJ2-3; D gene unclear. Deletions cut 6 bases from V and 6 bases from J, with 13 bases between. CDR3 length: 13 amino acids. Looked up from germline, CDR1 is MNHEY and CDR2 is SVGEGT. This chain's CDR3 is CASRYPDLDTQYF. The CDR3 coding sequence is TGTGCCAGCAGATACCCCGACCTGGATACGCAGTATTTT.

This clonotype was counted at least ten times. The CDR3 loop reads CASSSGAGEQYF. The CDR3 DNA follows: TGTGCCAGCAGCTCGGGGGCGGGCGAGCAGTACTTC. V gene TRBV7-3 combines with J gene TRBJ2-7; D could derive from TRBD1 or TRBD2 (6 bases each). V was cut by 4 bases and J by 6 bases, with 10 bases left in between. Germline V gene lookup returns CDR1 SGHTA and CDR2 FQGTGA. This CDR3 region has 12 residues.

CDR3 loop: CASSQDWLAGDELGELFF. For the CDR3, the DNA is TGCGCCAGCAGCCAAGATTGGCTAGCGGGGGATGAGCTCGGGGAGCTGTTTTTT. The chain joins TRBV4-3 to TRBJ2-2; 10 nucleotides match TRBD2. CDR1 LGHNA and CDR2 YSLEER come from the germline V gene. V shed 0 bases and J 7 bases; nucleotides not matched to a gene: 11. The CDR3 covers 18 residues.